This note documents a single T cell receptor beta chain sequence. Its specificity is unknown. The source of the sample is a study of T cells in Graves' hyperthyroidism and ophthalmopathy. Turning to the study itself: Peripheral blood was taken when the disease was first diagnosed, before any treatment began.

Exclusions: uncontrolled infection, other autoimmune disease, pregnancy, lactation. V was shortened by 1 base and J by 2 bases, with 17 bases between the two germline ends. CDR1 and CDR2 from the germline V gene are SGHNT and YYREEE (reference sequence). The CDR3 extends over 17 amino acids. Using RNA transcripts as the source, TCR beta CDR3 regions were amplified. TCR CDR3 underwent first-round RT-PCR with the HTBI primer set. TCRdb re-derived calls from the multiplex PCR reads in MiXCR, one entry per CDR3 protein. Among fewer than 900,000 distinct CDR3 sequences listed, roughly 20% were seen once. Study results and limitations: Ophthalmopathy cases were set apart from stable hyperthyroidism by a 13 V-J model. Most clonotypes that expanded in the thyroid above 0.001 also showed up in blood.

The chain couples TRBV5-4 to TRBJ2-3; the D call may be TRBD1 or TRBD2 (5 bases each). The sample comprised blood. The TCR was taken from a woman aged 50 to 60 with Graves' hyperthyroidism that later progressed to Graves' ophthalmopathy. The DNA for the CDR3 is TGTGCCAGCAGCTTGTGGGGGTCGGGCGCTACCACAGATACGCAGTATTTT. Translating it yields CASSLWGSGATTDTQYF.